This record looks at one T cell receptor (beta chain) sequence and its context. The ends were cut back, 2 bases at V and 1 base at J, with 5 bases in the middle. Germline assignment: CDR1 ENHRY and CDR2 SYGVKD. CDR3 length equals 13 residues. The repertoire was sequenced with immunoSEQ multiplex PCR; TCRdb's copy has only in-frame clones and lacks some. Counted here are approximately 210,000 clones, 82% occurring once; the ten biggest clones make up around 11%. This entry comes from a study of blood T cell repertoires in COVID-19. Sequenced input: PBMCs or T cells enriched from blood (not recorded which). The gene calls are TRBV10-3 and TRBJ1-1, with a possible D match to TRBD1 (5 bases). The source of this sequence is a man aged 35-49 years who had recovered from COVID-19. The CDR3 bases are TGTGCCATCAGTGAGCAGGGGAACACTGAAGCTTTCTTT. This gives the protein CAISEQGNTEAFF.